This T cell receptor beta chain stems from a study of early T cells in non-severe SARS-CoV-2 infection. Via MiXCR, TCRdb re-called the 5' RACE reads, giving one row per CDR3 protein. The table shows fewer than 60,000 distinct CDR3 sequences, with around 11% occurring only once. The germline CDR1 and CDR2 sequences are LGHDT and YNNKEL (reference sequence). V dropped 2 bases and J dropped 5; count of bases not matched to a gene: 7. The CDR3 loop spans 15 amino acids. At least ten counts were recorded for this clonotype. This TCR was recovered from an adult who was a healthcare worker with PCR-confirmed SARS-CoV-2 infection or an uninfected control (not recorded which). The chain is built from TRBV3-1 and TRBJ2-7, with 9 nucleotides matching TRBD1. Input material: whole blood. The CDR3 sequence is CASSQSGTGSDEQYF. The CDR3 coding sequence is TGTGCCAGCAGCCAATCCGGGACAGGGAGCGACGAGCAGTACTTC.